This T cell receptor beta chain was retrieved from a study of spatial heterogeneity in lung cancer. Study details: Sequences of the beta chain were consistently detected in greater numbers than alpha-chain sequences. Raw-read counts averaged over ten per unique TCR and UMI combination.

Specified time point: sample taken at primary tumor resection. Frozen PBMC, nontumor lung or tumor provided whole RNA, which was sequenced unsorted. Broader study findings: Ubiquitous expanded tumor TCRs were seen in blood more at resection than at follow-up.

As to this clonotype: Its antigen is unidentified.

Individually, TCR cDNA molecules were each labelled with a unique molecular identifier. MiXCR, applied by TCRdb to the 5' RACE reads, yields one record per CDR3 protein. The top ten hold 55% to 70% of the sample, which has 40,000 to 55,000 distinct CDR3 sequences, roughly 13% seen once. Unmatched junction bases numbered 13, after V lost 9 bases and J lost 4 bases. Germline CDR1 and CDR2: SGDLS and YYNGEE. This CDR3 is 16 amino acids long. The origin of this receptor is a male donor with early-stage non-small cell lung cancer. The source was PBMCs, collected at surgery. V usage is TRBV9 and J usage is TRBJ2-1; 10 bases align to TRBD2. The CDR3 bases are TGTGCCATCAGTCGTATAGCGGGAGGAAGGTACAATGAGCAGTTCTTC. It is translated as CAISRIAGGRYNEQFF.